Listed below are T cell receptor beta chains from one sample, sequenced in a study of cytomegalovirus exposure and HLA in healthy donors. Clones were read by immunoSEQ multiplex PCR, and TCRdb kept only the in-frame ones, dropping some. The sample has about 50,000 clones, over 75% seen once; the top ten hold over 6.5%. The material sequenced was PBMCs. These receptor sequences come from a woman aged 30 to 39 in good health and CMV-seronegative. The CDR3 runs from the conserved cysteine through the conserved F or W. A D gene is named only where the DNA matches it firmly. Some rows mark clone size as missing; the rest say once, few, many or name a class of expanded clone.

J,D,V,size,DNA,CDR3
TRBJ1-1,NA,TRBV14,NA,TGTGCCAGCAGCCAAGGGTTGACAGCCTTATGGAGATCCACTGAAGCTTTCTTT,CASSQGLTALWRSTEAFF
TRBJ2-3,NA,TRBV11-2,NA,TGTGCCAGCAGCTTAAGAGGCTCCGGAGATACGCAGTATTTT,CASSLRGSGDTQYF
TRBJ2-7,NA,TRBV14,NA,TGTGCCAGCAGCCAAGCATCCTCGAGTAGTCCTTACGAGCAGTACTTC,CASSQASSSSPYEQYF
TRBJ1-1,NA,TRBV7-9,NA,TGTGCCAGCAGCTTAGCTCTAGGGCGGGGAATCTACACTGAAGCTTTCTTT,CASSLALGRGIYTEAFF
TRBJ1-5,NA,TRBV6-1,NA,TGTGCCAGCAGTGATTCGCGCATAATCAATCAGCCCCAGCATTTT,CASSDSRIINQPQHF
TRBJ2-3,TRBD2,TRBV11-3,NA,TGCGCCAGCAGCTTATTTACTAGCGGGAGAACAGATACGCAGTATTTT,CASSLFTSGRTDTQYF
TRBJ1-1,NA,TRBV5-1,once,TGCGCCAGCAGCTTCGCCCACGGTGAGGGCACTGAAGCTTTCTTT,CASSFAHGEGTEAFF
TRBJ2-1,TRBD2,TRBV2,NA,TGTGCCAGCAGTGATTTTGCGGGAGGTTCCTACAATGAGCAGTTCTTC,CASSDFAGGSYNEQFF
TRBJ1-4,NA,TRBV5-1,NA,TGCGCCAGCAGCCCGAGCTCAACTAATGAAAAACTGTTTTTT,CASSPSSTNEKLFF
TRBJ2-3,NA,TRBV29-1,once,TGCAGCGGGGTAGCGCGGGCAGATACGCAGTATTTT,CSGVARADTQYF
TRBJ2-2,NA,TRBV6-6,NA,TGTGCCAGCAGTTTCGGGGGGCTGTTTTTT,CASSFGGLFF
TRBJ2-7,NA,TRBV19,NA,TGTGCCAGTAGTATATCCAGAAGCTACGAGCAGTACTTC,CASSISRSYEQYF
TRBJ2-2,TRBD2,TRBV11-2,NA,TGTGCCAGCAGCGTCCAGGGGCGGGAGGACACCGGGGAGCTGTTTTTT,CASSVQGREDTGELFF
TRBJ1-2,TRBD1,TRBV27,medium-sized,TGTGCCAGCAGTGGGGGACAGGGGGAGGGCTACACCTTC,CASSGGQGEGYTF
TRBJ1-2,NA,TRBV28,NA,TGTGCCAGCAGTTTAGTCCAGGGGACCACCTATGGCTACACCTTC,CASSLVQGTTYGYTF
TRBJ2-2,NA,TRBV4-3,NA,TGCGCCAGCAGCCAAGTGTGGGCGGGGTGGACCGGGGAGCTGTTTTTT,CASSQVWAGWTGELFF
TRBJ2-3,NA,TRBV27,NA,TGTGCCAGCAGAATCCTCAGCACAGATACGCAGTATTTT,CASRILSTDTQYF
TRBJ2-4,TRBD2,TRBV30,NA,TGTGCCTGGAGTGTCGGATTTTCGGGGCTAGCGGGAGTTGCCAAAAACATTCAGTACTTC,CAWSVGFSGLAGVAKNIQYF
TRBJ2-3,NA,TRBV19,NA,TGTGCCAGTAGTCGCAGGGATGGGGATTGGGATACGCAGTATTTT,CASSRRDGDWDTQYF
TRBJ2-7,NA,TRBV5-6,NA,TGTGCCAGCAGCTTGGCCGATGGAGGGTTGCAGTACTTC,CASSLADGGLQYF
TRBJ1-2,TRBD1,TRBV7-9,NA,TGTGCCAGCAGCCCGTGGACAGGGGGCAACTATGGCTACACCTTC,CASSPWTGGNYGYTF
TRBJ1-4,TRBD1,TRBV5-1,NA,TGCGCCAGCACCCTAAACTCCAGGGGGCCGTTGGAAAAACTGTTTTTT,CASTLNSRGPLEKLFF
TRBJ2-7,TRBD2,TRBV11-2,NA,TGTGCCAGCAGCTTAGGACTAGCGGGACTGTTCTCCTACGAGCAGTACTTC,CASSLGLAGLFSYEQYF
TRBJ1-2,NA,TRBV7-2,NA,TGTGCCAGCAGCTTAGTGGCGGGAGGTGGCTACACCTTC,CASSLVAGGGYTF
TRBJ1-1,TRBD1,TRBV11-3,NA,TGCGCCAGCAGCTTAGGTGGGACAGGGTTGAACACTGAAGCTTTCTTT,CASSLGGTGLNTEAFF
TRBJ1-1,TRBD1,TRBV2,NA,TGTGCCAGCAGGTGGTCAGGGGGCTTGGACACTGAAGCTTTCTTT,CASRWSGGLDTEAFF
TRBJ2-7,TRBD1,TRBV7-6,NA,TGTGCCAGCAGCTTAGGGGACAGCTTGGTGTACGAGCAGTACTTC,CASSLGDSLVYEQYF
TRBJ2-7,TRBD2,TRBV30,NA,TGTGCCTGGAGGGGTGTAGCGGGCCTCTCCTACGAGCAGTACTTC,CAWRGVAGLSYEQYF
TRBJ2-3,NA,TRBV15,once,TGTGCCACCAAAAGTCTCGGTAGCACAGATACGCAGTATTTT,CATKSLGSTDTQYF
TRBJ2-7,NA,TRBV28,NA,TGTGCCAGCAGTTTAAGGGGCTACTACGAGCAGTACTTC,CASSLRGYYEQYF
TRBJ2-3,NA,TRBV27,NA,TGTGCCAGCAGTTCGACCGCTAGCAACACAGATACGCAGTATTTT,CASSSTASNTDTQYF
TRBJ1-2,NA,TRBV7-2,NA,TGTGCCAGCAGCTTAGGCTCAGGGGCAGGCCCCTATGGCTACACCTTC,CASSLGSGAGPYGYTF
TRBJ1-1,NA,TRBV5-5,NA,TGTGCCAGCAGCTTGTCTCCGGGCACTGAAGCTTTCTTT,CASSLSPGTEAFF
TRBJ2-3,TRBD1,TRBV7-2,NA,TGTGCCAGCAGCTCGACTGGGACAGGGCGCACAGATACGCAGTATTTT,CASSSTGTGRTDTQYF
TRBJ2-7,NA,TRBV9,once,TGTGCCAGCAGCGTAGGCCCAGGGATCTCCTACGAGCAGTACTTC,CASSVGPGISYEQYF
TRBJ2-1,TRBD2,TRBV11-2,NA,TGTGCCAGCAGCTTAGCGGCGGGGGGGCGGGAGCAGTTCTTC,CASSLAAGGREQFF
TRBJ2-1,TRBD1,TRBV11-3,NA,TGCGCCAGCAGCCTAAAGGGGGCTAGCTCCTACAATGAGCAGTTCTTC,CASSLKGASSYNEQFF
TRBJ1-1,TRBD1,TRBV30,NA,TGTGCCTGGAGTAGAGGACAGGGGAACACTGAAGCTTTCTTT,CAWSRGQGNTEAFF
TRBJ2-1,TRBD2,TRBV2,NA,TGTGCCAGCAGTGATCAAGGACTAGATGCCTACAATGAGCAGTTCTTC,CASSDQGLDAYNEQFF
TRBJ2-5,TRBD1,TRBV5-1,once,TGCGCCAGCAGCGTCGGGGACAGCCAAGAGACCCAGTACTTC,CASSVGDSQETQYF
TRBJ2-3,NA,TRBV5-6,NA,TGTGCCAGCAGCTTGGGCCCCACTAGCACAGATACGCAGTATTTT,CASSLGPTSTDTQYF
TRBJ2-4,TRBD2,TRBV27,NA,TGTGCCAGCAGCTCCTGGACTAGCGGGGTCAAAAACATTCAGTACTTC,CASSSWTSGVKNIQYF
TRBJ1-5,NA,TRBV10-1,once,TGCGCCAGCAGAGCCATCTGGAGGCCCAAAGAGCAGCCCCAGCATTTT,CASRAIWRPKEQPQHF
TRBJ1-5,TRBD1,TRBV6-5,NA,TGTGCCAGCAGCTCTACTACAGGGGAGCCCCAGCATTTT,CASSSTTGEPQHF